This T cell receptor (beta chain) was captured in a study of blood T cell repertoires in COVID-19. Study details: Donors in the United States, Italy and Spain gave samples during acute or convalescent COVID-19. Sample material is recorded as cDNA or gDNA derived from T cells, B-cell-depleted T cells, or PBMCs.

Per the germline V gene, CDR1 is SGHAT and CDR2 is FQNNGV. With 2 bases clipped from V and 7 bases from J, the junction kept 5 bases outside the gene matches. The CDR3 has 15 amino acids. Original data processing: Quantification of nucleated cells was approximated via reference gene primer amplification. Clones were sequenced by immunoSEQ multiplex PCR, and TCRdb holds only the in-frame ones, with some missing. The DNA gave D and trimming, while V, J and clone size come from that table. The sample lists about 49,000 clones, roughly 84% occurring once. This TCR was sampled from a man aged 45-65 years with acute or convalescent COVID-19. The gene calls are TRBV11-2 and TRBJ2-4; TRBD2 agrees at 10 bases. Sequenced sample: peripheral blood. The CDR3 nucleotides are TGTGCCAGCAGCTTACCCTTGACTAGCGGGAACATTCAGTACTTC. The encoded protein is CASSLPLTSGNIQYF. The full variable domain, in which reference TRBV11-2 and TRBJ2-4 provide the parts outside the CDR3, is EAGVAQSPRYKIIEKRQSVAFWCNPISGHATLYWYQQILGQGPKLLIQFQNNGVVDDSQLPKDRFSAERLKGVDSTLKIQPAKLEDSAVYLCASSLPLTSGNIQYFGAGTRLSVL.